One and the same sample provided the 9 T cell receptor beta chains below, sequenced in a study of cytotoxic CD8 clonotypes in ibrutinib-treated CLL. This table comes from immunoSEQ multiplex PCR, and its TCRdb copy is limited to in-frame clones, with some not included. The repertoire holds roughly 150,000 clones, with 70% to 85% as singletons. Specimen: PBMCs, collected after 24 months of ibrutinib treatment. The receptors come from a human donor with chronic lymphocytic leukemia.

The chain is built from TRBV7-9 and TRBJ1-1, with 10 bases lining up with TRBD1. Germline lookup yields CDR1 SEHNR and CDR2 FQNEAQ (reference sequence). This CDR3 spans 15 amino acids. J was trimmed by 3 bases and V by 5 bases; bases with no gene match: 6. CDR3 in DNA: TGTGCCAGCAGCCCGACAGGGGGCAGGGACACTGAAGCTTTCTTT. Residues: CASSPTGGRDTEAFF. Combining the CDR3 with reference TRBV7-9 and TRBJ1-1 gives the whole variable domain DTGVSQNPRHKITKRGQNVTFRCDPISEHNRLYWYRQTLGQGPEFLTYFQNEAQLEKSRLLSDRFSAERPKGSFSTLEIQRTEQGDSAMYLCASSPTGGRDTEAFFGQGTRLTVV.

V and J are TRBV7-9 and TRBJ2-7; D ambiguous. The length of the CDR3 is 12 residues. Germline CDR1 SEHNR, CDR2 FQNEAQ (reference sequence). The germline V and J ends were trimmed by 5 bases and 7 bases, with 12 bases remaining between them. The CDR3 DNA follows: TGTGCCAGCAGCCTTGGATTGGTTGAGCAGTACTTC. Translating gives CASSLGLVEQYF.

The chain couples TRBV11-3 to TRBJ2-3, with TRBD2 matching over 9 bases. The CDR3 has 16 residues. The V gene end was trimmed by 1 base and the J gene end by 2 bases; junction bases not matched to a gene: 4. CDR1 is SGHNT and CDR2 is YENEEA in the germline V gene. CDR3 protein: CASSLGLAGNTDTQYF. The CDR3 nucleotides are TGTGCCAGCAGCTTAGGTCTAGCGGGAAACACAGATACGCAGTATTTT.

The chain links TRBV5-6 to TRBJ2-2; maybe TRBD1 (6 bases). The CDR3 runs to 16 residues. Trimming cost V 4 bases and J 1 base, with 14 bases left between them. In germline, CDR1 is SGHDT, CDR2 YYEEEE. In DNA, the CDR3 is TGTGCCAGCAGCGTACAGGGTCTCAGGAACACCGGGGAGCTGTTTTTT. This sequence encodes CASSVQGLRNTGELFF.

The rearrangement joins TRBV7-9 to TRBJ2-1, with a weak D call TRBD1 (6 bases). Germline values: CDR1 SEHNR, CDR2 FQNEAQ (reference sequence). The V gene lost 1 base and the J gene lost 8 bases, with 15 bases spanning the gap. The CDR3 spans 15 residues. CDR3 bases: TGTGCCAGCAGCTTAGTACAGGGTCAGGGACATGAGCAGTTCTTC. Amino acids: CASSLVQGQGHEQFF.

CDR3 bases: TGTGCCAGCGTGGTGTTAGTCTTAGGGCCCTATGGCTACACCTTC. Translating gives CASVVLVLGPYGYTF. The rearrangement links TRBV2 to TRBJ1-2; D gene uncertain. Germline V gene lookup returns CDR1 SNHLY and CDR2 FYNNEI. The CDR3 spans 15 residues. The V gene lost 8 bases and the J gene lost 4 bases, with 20 bases spanning the gap.

This clone is a singleton in its sample. In DNA, the CDR3 is TGTGCCAGCAGCTTGGCCCGACAGGGACCTAACTATGGCTACACCTTC. It codes for CASSLARQGPNYGYTF. The V gene is TRBV5-6, the J gene TRBJ1-2; 7 positions match TRBD1. CDR1 and CDR2 from the germline V gene are SGHDT and YYEEEE. Losses at the gene ends were 0 bases for V and 0 bases for J; bases not matched to a gene: 5. This CDR3 spans 16 amino acids.

CDR3 region: CASSQSRDRDTGELFF. The CDR3 DNA is TGTGCCAGCAGTCAATCGCGGGACAGAGATACCGGGGAGCTGTTTTTT. The gene calls are TRBV7-9 and TRBJ2-2; a possible D gene is TRBD1 (7 bases). The germline gives CDR1 SEHNR, CDR2 FQNEAQ (reference sequence). This CDR3 region has 16 residues. The V and J ends lost 6 bases and 5 bases respectively, with 19 bases between them.

A single count supports this clone. The same CDR3 can be traced to other DNA sequences in this sample. This chain connects TRBV5-1 to TRBJ1-1, with D hard to call. Trimming took 0 bases from V and 0 from J, leaving 6 bases between them. Germline loops: CDR1 SGHRS, CDR2 YFSETQ. This CDR3 is built from 14 residues. For the CDR3, the DNA is TGCGCCAGCAGCTTGGGCGGATTGAACACTGAAGCTTTCTTT. Translation gives CASSLGGLNTEAFF. The full variable domain, its missing parts supplied by reference TRBV5-1 and TRBJ1-1, is KAGVTQTPRYLIKTRGQQVTLSCSPISGHRSVSWYQQTPGQGLQFLFEYFSETQRNKGNFPGRFSGRQFSNSRSEMNVSTLELGDSALYLCASSLGGLNTEAFFGQGTRLTVV.